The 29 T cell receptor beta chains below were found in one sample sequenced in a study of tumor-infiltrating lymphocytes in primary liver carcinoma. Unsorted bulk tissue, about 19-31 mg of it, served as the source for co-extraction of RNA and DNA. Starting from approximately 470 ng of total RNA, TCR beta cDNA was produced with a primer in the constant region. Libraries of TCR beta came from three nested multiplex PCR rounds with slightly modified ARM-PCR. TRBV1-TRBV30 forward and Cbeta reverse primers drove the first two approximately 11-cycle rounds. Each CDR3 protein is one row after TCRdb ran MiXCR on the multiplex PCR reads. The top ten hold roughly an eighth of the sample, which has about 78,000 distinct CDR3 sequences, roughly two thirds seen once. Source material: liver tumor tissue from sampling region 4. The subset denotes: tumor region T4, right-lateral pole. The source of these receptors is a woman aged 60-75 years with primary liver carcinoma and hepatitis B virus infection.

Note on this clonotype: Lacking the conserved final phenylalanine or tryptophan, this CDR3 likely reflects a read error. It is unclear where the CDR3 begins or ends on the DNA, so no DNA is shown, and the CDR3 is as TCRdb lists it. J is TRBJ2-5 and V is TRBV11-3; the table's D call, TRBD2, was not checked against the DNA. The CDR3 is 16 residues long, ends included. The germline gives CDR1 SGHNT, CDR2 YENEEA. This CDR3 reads CASSPGLAGGIETQYP.

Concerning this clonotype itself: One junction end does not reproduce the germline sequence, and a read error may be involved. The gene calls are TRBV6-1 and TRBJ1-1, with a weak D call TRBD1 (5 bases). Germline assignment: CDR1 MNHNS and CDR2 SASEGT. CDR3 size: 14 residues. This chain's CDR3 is CASMGGWGAAEAFF. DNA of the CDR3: TGTGCTAGCATGGGCGGGTGGGGCGCGGCTGAAGCTTTCTTT.

The CDR3 spells CASIGRLAKHIQYF. CDR3 nucleotides: TGTGCCAGCATCGGGAGGCTAGCTAAACACATTCAGTACTTC. The chain employs TRBV28 and TRBJ2-4; 7 bases agree with TRBD2. This CDR3 comprises 14 residues. The V gene's germline CDR1 is MDHEN and CDR2 SYDVKM. V lost 7 bases and J lost 8; bases outside the gene matches: 11.

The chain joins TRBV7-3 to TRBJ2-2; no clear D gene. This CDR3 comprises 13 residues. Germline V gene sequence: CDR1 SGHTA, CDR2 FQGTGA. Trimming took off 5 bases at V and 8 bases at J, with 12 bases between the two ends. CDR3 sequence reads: CASSPTKGGELFF. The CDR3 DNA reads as TGTGCCAGCAGCCCTACCAAGGGTGGGGAGCTGTTTTTT.

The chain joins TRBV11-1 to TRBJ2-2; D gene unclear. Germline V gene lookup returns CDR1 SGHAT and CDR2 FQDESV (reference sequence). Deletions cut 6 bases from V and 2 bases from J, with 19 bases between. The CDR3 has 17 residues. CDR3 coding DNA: TGTGCCAGCAGTGCCTGGCCATTCCTATTTAACACCGGGGAGCTGTTTTTT. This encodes CASSAWPFLFNTGELFF.

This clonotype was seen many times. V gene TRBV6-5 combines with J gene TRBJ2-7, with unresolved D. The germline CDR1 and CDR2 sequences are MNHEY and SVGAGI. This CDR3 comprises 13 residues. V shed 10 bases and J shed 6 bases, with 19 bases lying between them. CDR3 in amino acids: CATQGSLQLEQYF. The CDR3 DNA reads TGTGCCACCCAAGGCAGTTTGCAACTCGAGCAGTACTTC.

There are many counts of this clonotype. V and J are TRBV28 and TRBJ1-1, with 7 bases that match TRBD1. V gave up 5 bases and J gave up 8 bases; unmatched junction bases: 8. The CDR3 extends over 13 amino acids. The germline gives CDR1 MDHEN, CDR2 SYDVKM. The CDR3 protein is CASSAIGRGEAFF. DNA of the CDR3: TGTGCCAGCAGTGCCATTGGCAGGGGGGAAGCTTTCTTT.

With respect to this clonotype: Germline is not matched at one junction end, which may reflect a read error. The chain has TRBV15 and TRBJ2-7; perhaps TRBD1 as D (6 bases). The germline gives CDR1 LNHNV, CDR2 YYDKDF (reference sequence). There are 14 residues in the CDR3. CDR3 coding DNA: TGTGTCACCAGTAGGGGACAAAACGACTACGAGCAGTACTTC. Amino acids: CVTSRGQNDYEQYF.

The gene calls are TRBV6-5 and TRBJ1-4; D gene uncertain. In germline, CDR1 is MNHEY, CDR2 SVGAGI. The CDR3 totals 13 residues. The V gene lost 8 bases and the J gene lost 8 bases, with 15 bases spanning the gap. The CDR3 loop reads CASGRGWGEKLFF. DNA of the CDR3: TGTGCCAGCGGCCGAGGCTGGGGAGAAAAACTGTTTTTT.

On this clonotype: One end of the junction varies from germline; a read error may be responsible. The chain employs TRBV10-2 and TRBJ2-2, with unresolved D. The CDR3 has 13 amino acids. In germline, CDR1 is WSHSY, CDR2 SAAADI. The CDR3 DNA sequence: TGCACCAGCAGTAACCGTACCACCGGGGAGCTGTTTTTT. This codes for CTSSNRTTGELFF.

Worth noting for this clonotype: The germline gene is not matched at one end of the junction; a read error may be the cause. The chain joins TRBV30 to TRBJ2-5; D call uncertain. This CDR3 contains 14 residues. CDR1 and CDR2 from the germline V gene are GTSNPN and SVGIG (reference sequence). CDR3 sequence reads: CAWSVRHHQETQYF. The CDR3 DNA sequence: TGTGCCTGGAGTGTACGGCACCACCAAGAGACCCAATACTTC.

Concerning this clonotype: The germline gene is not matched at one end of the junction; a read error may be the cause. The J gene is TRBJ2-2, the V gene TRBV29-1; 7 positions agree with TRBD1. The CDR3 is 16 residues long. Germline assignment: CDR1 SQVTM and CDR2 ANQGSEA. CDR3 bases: TGCAGCGTGATCCATACCGGGACAGAGAACATCGGGGAGCTGTTTTTT. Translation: CSVIHTGTENIGELFF.

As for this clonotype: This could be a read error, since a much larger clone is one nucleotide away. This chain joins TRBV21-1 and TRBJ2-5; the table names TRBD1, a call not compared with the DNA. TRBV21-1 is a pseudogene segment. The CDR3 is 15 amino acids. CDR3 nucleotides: TGTGCCAGCAGCGAACCCAGCAGGGTGGAGGAGATCCAGTACTTC. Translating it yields CASSEPSRVEEIQYF.

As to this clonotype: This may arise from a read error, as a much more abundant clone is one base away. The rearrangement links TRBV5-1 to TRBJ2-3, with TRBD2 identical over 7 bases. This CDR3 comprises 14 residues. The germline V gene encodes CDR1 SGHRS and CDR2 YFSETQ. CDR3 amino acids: CASSLGDYTDRQYF. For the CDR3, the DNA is TGCGCCAGCAGCTTGGGGGACTACACAGATAGGCAGTATTTT.

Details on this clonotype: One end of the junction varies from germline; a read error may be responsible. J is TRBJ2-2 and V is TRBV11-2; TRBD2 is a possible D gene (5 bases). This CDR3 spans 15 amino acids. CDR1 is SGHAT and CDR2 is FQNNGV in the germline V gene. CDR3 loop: CASTPPQGPAGELFF. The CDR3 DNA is TGTGCCAGCACCCCTCCGCAAGGACCGGCCGGGGAACTGTTTTTT.

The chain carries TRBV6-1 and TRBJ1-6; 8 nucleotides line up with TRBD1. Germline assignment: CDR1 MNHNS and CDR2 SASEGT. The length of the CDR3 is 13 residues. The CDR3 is CDSRVTGGSPLHF. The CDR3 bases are TGTGACAGTAGAGTAACAGGGGGTTCACCCCTCCACTTT.

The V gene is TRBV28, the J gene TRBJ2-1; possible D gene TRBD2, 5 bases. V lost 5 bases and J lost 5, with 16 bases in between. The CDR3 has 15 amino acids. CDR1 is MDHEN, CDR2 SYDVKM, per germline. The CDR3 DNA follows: TGTGCCAGCAGTCTTCCGGGATCCCCCGACAATGAGCAGTTCTTC. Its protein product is CASSLPGSPDNEQFF.

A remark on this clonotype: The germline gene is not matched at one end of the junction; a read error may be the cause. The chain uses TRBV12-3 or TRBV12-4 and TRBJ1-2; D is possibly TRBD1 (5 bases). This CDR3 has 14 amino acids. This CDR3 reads CAISLREGSYSYTF. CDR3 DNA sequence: TGTGCCATCAGTTTACGGGAGGGGTCCTATAGCTACACCTTC.

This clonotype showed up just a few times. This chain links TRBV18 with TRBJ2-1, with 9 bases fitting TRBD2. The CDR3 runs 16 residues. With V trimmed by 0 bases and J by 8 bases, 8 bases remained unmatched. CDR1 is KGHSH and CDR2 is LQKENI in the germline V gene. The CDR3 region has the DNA TGTGCCAGCTCACCACCGGGACTAGCTAGACCCGATGAGCAGTTCTTC. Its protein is CASSPPGLARPDEQFF.

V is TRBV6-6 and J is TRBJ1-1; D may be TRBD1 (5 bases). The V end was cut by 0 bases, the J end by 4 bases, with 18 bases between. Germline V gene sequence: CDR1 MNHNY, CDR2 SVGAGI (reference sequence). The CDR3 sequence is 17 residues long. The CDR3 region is CASSYSGEGRRATEAFF. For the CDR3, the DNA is TGTGCCAGCAGTTACTCGGGGGAAGGGAGAAGGGCCACTGAAGCTTTCTTT.

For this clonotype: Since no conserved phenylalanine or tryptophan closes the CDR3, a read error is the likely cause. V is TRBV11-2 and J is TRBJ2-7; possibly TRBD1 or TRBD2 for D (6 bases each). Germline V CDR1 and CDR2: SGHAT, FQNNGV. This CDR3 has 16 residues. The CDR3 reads CVSSLASGAGDYEQYL. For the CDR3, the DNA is TGTGTCAGCAGCTTAGCGTCGGGGGCAGGAGACTACGAGCAGTACTTA.

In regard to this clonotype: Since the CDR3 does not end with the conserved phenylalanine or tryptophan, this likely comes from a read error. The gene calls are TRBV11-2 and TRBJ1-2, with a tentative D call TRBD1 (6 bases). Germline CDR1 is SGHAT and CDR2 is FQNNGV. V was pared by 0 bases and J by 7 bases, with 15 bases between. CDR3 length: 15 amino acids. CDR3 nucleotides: TGTGCCAGCAGCTTAGAGGGGCCCAGGGGCGGTGGCTACACCTAC. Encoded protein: CASSLEGPRGGGYTY.

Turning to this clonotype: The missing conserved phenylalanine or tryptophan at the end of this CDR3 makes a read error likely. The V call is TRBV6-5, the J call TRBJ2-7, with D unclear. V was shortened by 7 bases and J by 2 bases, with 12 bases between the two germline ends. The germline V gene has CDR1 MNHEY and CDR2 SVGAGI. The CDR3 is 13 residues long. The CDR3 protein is CASNKTLTYEQYL. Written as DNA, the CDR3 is TGTGCCAGCAACAAGACACTTACCTACGAGCAGTACTTA.

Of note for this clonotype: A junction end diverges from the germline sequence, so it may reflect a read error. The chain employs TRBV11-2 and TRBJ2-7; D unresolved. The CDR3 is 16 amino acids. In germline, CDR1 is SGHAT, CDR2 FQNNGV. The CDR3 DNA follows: TGTGCCAACAGCTTAGGGCTTGTTCAAACCCCCTATGAGCAGTACTTC. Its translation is CANSLGLVQTPYEQYF.

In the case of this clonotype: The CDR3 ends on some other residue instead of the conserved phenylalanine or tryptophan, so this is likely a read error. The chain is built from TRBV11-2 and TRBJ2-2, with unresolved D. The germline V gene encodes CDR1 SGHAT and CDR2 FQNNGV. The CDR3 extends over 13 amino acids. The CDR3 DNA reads TGTGGCAGCAGCTTAGATATGACTGGGGAGCTGTTTTTA. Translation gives CGSSLDMTGELFL.

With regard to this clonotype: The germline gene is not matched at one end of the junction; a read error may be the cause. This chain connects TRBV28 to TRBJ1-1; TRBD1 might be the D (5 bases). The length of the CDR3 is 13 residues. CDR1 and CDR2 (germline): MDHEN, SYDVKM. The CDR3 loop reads CASSFQGYTEASF. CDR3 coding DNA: TGTGCCAGCAGTTTCCAGGGTTACACTGAAGCCTCCTTT.

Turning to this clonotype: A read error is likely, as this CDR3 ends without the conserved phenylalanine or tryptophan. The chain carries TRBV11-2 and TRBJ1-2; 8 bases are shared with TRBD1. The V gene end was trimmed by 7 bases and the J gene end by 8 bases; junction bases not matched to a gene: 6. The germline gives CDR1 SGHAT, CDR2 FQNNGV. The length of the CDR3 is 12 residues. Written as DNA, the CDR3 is TGTGCCAGCAACTTGGACAGGGTCGGCTACACCTAC. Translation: CASNLDRVGYTY.

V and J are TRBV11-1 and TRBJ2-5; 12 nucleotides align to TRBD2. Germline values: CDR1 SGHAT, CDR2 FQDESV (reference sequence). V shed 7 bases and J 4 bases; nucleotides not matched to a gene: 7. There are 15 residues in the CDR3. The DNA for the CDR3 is TGTGCCAGCACCCTCACGGGACTAGCGGGAGAGACCCAGTACTTC. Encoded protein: CASTLTGLAGETQYF.

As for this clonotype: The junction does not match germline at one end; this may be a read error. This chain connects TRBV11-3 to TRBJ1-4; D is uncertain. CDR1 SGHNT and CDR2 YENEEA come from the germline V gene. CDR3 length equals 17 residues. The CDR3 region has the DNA TGTGGCAGCAGCATAGGGCTGGTCTCCACAAGTAATGAAAAACTGTTTTTT. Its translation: CGSSIGLVSTSNEKLFF. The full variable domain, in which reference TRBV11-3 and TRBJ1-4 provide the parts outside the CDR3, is EAGVVQSPRYKIIEKKQPVAFWCNPISGHNTLYWYLQNLGQGPELLIRYENEEAVDDSQLPKDRFSAERLKGVDSTLKIQPAELGDSAVYLCGSSIGLVSTSNEKLFFGSGTQLSVL.